Given below is one T cell receptor (beta chain) in context. This clone was detected only a few times. The antigen this receptor binds is unknown. Per-base quality was not reported, and no clone a single base away is much larger than it. These data are taken from a study of blood T cell repertoires in COVID-19 (TCRdb year 2020). For the wider study: Collaborator samples came from the United States, Italy and Spain and covered acute and convalescent phases of COVID-19. The prospective study material was composed of cDNA or gDNA derived from T cells, B-cell-depleted T cells, or PBMCs. The repertoires were released in a freely available public database intended as a resource for research on the immune response to SARS-CoV-2. Where available, HLA class I and class II types were obtained from metadata supplied by the sample provider rather than from assay-based typing. The dataset comprised deeply sampled blood TCRbeta repertoires from subjects exposed to, actively infected with, or recovered from COVID-19. The sample metadata nearly always contained a de-identified subject ID, COVID-19 status, age in years and sex. The samples were drawn from two sources: the first 160 participants of the ongoing ImmuneRACE study, and 1,254 subjects contributed by 6 global collaborators.

In Seattle, one collaborating source enrolled patients while the infection was active and tracked those patients longitudinally over the course of disease. Whole blood was collected in K2EDTA tubes by collaborating institutions according to the institutions' own protocols. For TCRbeta analysis, collaborators shipped samples in one of three forms: frozen whole blood, isolated PBMCs, or DNA extracted from either of those sample types. The immunoSEQ Assay, a bias-controlled multiplex PCR, was used to amplify TCRbeta CDR3 regions from genomic DNA. Per the source publication's procedure: The number of nucleated cells in each sample was estimated by amplification of reference gene primers within the assay. Sequence reads were collapsed and filtered to measure the absolute abundance of every unique TCRbeta CDR3 rearrangement. For each sample, productive Simpson clonality was calculated by taking the square root of Simpson's diversity index across productive rearrangements. In TCRdb, the immuneACCESS table is reduced to in-frame sequences with V and J assigned. These tables do not hold every clone; where another copy was compared, an unresolved V gene accounts for under half, and the others remain unexplained. The DNA gave D and trimming, while V, J and clone size come from that table. The sample has fewer than 300,000 clones on record, approximately 90% of them singletons. The ten largest clones capture approximately 2.1% of the sample.

Beyond this particular receptor, the publication reports: Clinical and demographic metadata were provided uncurated, with the amount varying by source and participant.

From its cysteine to its phenylalanine, the CDR3 spans 16 amino acids. Only CDR3 DNA is held: 48 bases, read in frame from base 1. The germline V gene supplies CDR1 KGHDR and CDR2 SFDVKD. For this chain, trimming is 1 base at the V end and 8 bases at the J end, and the number of junction bases without a gene match is 6. The receptor was isolated from a woman aged 25 to 45 with COVID-19, enrolled during active disease. Specimen: peripheral blood. This sequence uses TRBV24-1 and TRBJ2-1; 11 middle bases align to TRBD2. DNA sequence: TGTGCCACCAGTGATTTACTAGCGGGAGATCAATATGAGCAGTTCTTC. This yields the protein CATSDLLAGDQYEQFF.